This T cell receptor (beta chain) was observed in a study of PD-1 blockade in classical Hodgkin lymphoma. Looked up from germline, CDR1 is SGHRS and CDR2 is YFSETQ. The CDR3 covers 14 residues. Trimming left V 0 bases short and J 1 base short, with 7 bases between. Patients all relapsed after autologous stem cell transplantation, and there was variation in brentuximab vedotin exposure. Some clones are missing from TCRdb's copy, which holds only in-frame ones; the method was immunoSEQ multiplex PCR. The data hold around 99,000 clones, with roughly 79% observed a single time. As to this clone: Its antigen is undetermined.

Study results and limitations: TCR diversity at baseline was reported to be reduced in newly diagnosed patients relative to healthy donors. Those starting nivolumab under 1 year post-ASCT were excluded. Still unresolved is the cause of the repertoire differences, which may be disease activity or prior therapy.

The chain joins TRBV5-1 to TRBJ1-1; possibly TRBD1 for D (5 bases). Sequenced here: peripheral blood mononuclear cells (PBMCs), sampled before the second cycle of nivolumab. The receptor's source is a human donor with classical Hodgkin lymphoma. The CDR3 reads CASSLDRSNTEAFF. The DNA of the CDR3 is TGCGCCAGCAGCTTGGACAGGTCGAACACTGAAGCTTTCTTT. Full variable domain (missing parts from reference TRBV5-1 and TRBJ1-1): KAGVTQTPRYLIKTRGQQVTLSCSPISGHRSVSWYQQTPGQGLQFLFEYFSETQRNKGNFPGRFSGRQFSNSRSEMNVSTLELGDSALYLCASSLDRSNTEAFFGQGTRLTVV.